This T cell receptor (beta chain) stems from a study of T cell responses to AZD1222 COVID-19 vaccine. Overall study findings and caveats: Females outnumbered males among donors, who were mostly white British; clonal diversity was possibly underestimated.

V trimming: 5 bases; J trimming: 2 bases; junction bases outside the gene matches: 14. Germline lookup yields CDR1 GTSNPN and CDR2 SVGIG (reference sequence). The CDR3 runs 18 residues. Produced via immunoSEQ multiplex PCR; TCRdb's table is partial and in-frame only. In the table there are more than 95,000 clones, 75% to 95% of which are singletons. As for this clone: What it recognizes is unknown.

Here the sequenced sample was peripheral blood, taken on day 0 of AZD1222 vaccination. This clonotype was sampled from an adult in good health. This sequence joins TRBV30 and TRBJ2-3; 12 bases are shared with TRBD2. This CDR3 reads CAWGSTRTSGIITDTQYF. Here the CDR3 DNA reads TGTGCCTGGGGTTCCACCCGGACTAGCGGGATTATCACAGATACGCAGTATTTT. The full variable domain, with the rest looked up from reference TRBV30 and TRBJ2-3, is SQTIHQWPATLVQPVGSPLSLECTVEGTSNPNLYWYRQAAGRGLQLLFYSVGIGQISSEVPQNLSASRPQDRQFILSSKKLLLSDSGFYLCAWGSTRTSGIITDTQYFGPGTRLTVL.